The 22 T cell receptor beta chains below come from one sample, sequenced in a study of CD8 T cells in ankylosing spondylitis. TCRdb ran MiXCR on the 5' RACE reads and lists one entry per CDR3 protein. The top ten clones hold about 4.6% of a sample with about 100,000 distinct CDR3 sequences, just under 9% of them seen once. The sequenced sample consisted of blood, either unsorted or a sorted T cell fraction (not recorded which). The receptors come from a male donor with ankylosing spondylitis or in good health (not recorded which).

This rearrangement joins TRBV7-2 to TRBJ2-4, with 9 positions matching TRBD1. The germline V gene encodes CDR1 SGHTA and CDR2 FQGNSA. The length of the CDR3 is 14 residues. The V segment lost 6 bases and the J segment 5 bases; nucleotides outside the gene matches: 5. CDR3 in amino acids: CASRPRTGENIQYF. CDR3 bases: TGTGCCAGCAGGCCGAGGACAGGGGAAAACATTCAGTACTTC.

This clonotype has a handful of counts. The chain carries TRBV7-2 and TRBJ2-7; 10 bases line up with TRBD2. The CDR3 extends over 15 amino acids. Germline values: CDR1 SGHTA, CDR2 FQGNSA. The J segment lost 7 bases and the V segment lost 0 bases, leaving 6 bases of the junction unmatched. The CDR3 DNA sequence: TGTGCCAGCAGCTTAGCGTCTAGCGGGGGCCTGGAGCAGTACTTC. Translation gives CASSLASSGGLEQYF.

This clonotype was observed many times. The V call is TRBV13, the J call TRBJ2-7; D gene ambiguous. The CDR3 spans 14 residues. CDR1 PRHDT and CDR2 FYEKMQ come from the germline V gene (reference sequence). V lost 5 bases, J lost 4 bases, and 15 bases lay in between. In nucleotides, the CDR3 is TGTGCCAGCAGCCCTCAGACTCGTGATTACGAGCAGTACTTC. It specifies CASSPQTRDYEQYF.

This clonotype showed up many times. V is TRBV9 and J is TRBJ1-1; maybe TRBD1 (5 bases). The V gene lost 4 bases and the J gene lost 9 bases, with 16 bases spanning the gap. The CDR3 has 13 amino acids. CDR1 and CDR2 from the germline V gene are SGDLS and YYNGEE. The CDR3 coding sequence is TGTGCCAGCAGCACGCAGGGTAAGGGAAAAGCTTTCTTT. Its protein product is CASSTQGKGKAFF.

The chain combines TRBV20-1 with TRBJ2-7; a possible D gene is TRBD2 (5 bases). Germline V gene sequence: CDR1 DFQATT, CDR2 SNEGSKA (reference sequence). The CDR3 is 12 residues long. V dropped 4 bases and J dropped 4 bases, with 11 bases sitting between them. The CDR3 DNA reads TGCAGTGCTATCGGAGAGGGTTACGAGCAGTACTTC. Protein product: CSAIGEGYEQYF.

In this sample, this clonotype turned up many times. This rearrangement joins TRBV3-1 to TRBJ2-5; D is perhaps TRBD1 (7 bases). V lost 5 bases and J lost 4, with 14 bases in between. From germline, CDR1 is LGHDT and CDR2 YNNKEL (reference sequence). The length of the CDR3 is 14 residues. CDR3 bases: TGTGCCAGCAGCAAGCGACAGGGAGGAGAGACCCAGTACTTC. Amino acids: CASSKRQGGETQYF.

This rearrangement joins TRBV6-6 to TRBJ2-1; a possible D gene is TRBD2 (5 bases). This CDR3 has 13 amino acids. The V gene's germline CDR1 is MNHNY and CDR2 SVGAGI (reference sequence). Trimming took off 2 bases at V and 8 bases at J, with 10 bases between the two ends. CDR3 nucleotides: TGTGCCAGCAGTTACCAGGACTCGGATGAGCAGTTCTTC. It specifies CASSYQDSDEQFF.

This clonotype was observed at least ten times. One junction end disagrees with the germline gene, perhaps due to a read error. The chain combines TRBV7-7 with TRBJ2-5; the D gene is possibly TRBD1 (6 bases). This CDR3 region has 13 residues. Germline values: CDR1 SSHAT, CDR2 FNYEAQ (reference sequence). The CDR3 is CASSAGTFETQYF. CDR3 DNA sequence: TGTGCTAGCAGCGCAGGGACATTCGAGACCCAGTACTTC.

This clonotype has at least ten counts. The chain recombines TRBV20-1 with TRBJ2-2; TRBD2 is a possible D gene (5 bases). The CDR3 sequence is 15 residues long. V was shortened by 2 bases and J by 5 bases, with 15 bases between the two germline ends. Germline values: CDR1 DFQATT, CDR2 SNEGSKA (reference sequence). CDR3 coding DNA: TGCAGTGCTAGAAAGGCGGGCCTAGGGACCGGGGAGCTGTTTTTT. Translating gives CSARKAGLGTGELFF.

This clonotype was counted many times. The CDR3 loop reads CASSLAGGSRELFF. The CDR3 DNA reads as TGTGCCAGCAGCTTAGCGGGGGGTTCCAGGGAGCTGTTTTTT. The V call is TRBV7-2, the J call TRBJ2-2, with D perhaps matching TRBD2 (6 bases). The CDR3 sequence is 14 residues long. Germline V gene lookup returns CDR1 SGHTA and CDR2 FQGNSA. V was clipped by 0 bases and J by 9 bases, with 11 bases between them. The full variable domain, in which reference TRBV7-2 and TRBJ2-2 provide the parts outside the CDR3, is GAGVSQSPSNKVTEKGKDVELRCDPISGHTALYWYRQSLGQGLEFLIYFQGNSAPDKSGLPSDRFSAERTGGSVSTLTIQRTQQEDSAVYLCASSLAGGSRELFFGEGSRLTVL.

This clonotype was seen a few times. V gene TRBV12-5 combines with J gene TRBJ2-3; D may be TRBD2 (5 bases). Germline assignment: CDR1 LGHNT and CDR2 FRNRAP. Trimming took off 2 bases at V and 4 bases at J, with 7 bases between the two ends. The CDR3 is 13 amino acids. The CDR3 nucleotides are TGTGCTAGTGGTTTGACGGGGTCAGATACGCAGTATTTT. This sequence encodes CASGLTGSDTQYF.

This clonotype showed up many times. The V call is TRBV6-2 or TRBV6-3, the J call TRBJ2-1; 10 bases agree with TRBD2. The CDR3 totals 18 residues. J lost 6 bases, V lost 2 bases, and 13 bases had no gene match. CDR1 is MNHEY and CDR2 is SVGEGT in the germline V gene. The CDR3 reads CASSYPPGLASRRNEQFF. In DNA, the CDR3 is TGTGCCAGCAGTTACCCTCCGGGACTAGCGTCACGGCGCAATGAGCAGTTCTTC.

This clonotype was recorded a few times. The rearrangement uses TRBV20-1 and TRBJ2-1, with 12 bases lining up with TRBD2. Germline values: CDR1 DFQATT, CDR2 SNEGSKA (reference sequence). CDR3 size: 13 residues. The V segment lost 6 bases and the J segment 9 bases; nucleotides outside the gene matches: 6. DNA of the CDR3: TGCAGTGCGGCTAGCGGGGGGGCCCTTGAGCAGTTCTTC. Protein product: CSAASGGALEQFF.

Many counts were recorded for this clonotype. The chain is built from TRBV4-2 and TRBJ1-5; D remains ambiguous. Deletions cut 4 bases from V and 0 bases from J, with 10 bases between. Germline lookup yields CDR1 LGHNA and CDR2 YNFKEQ. The CDR3 extends over 15 amino acids. The CDR3 reads CASSRTVNSNQPQHF. Written as DNA, the CDR3 is TGTGCCAGCAGCCGGACCGTGAATAGCAATCAGCCCCAGCATTTT.

This clonotype has ten or more counts. The rearrangement joins TRBV5-1 to TRBJ2-5; no clear D. V lost 0 bases and J 3 bases, leaving 9 bases between the germline ends. The germline gives CDR1 SGHRS, CDR2 YFSETQ. The CDR3 is 14 amino acids. The CDR3 DNA follows: TGCGCCAGCAGCTTGGGAGGTGTGGAAGAGACCCAGTACTTC. Protein: CASSLGGVEETQYF.

Concerning this clonotype: A read error may produce the germline difference seen at one junction end. The V gene is TRBV7-2, the J gene TRBJ2-3, with D maybe TRBD2 (5 bases). This CDR3 contains 17 residues. CDR1 and CDR2 from the germline V gene are SGHTA and FQGNSA. The CDR3 is CASTLAPLAKLTDTQYF. For the CDR3, the DNA is TGTGCCAGCACCTTAGCTCCCCTAGCTAAGCTCACAGATACGCAGTATTTT.

This clonotype has at least ten counts. The gene calls are TRBV29-1 and TRBJ2-3; no clear D gene. The CDR3 length is 12 residues. Germline lookup yields CDR1 SQVTM and CDR2 ANQGSEA. V lost 3 bases, J lost 0 bases, and 4 bases lay in between. The DNA of the CDR3 is TGCAGCGTTGAGTTCAGCACAGATACGCAGTATTTT. This translates into CSVEFSTDTQYF.

This clonotype was recorded at least ten times. This chain links TRBV5-5 with TRBJ2-7, with 7 bases lining up with TRBD2. V shed 0 bases, J shed 7 bases, and the junction held 10 bases outside the gene matches. There are 15 residues in the CDR3. The V gene's germline CDR1 is SGHKS and CDR2 YYEKEE (reference sequence). The CDR3 reads CASSLGAGTTFEQYF. The DNA for the CDR3 is TGTGCCAGCAGCTTGGGGGCAGGGACTACGTTTGAGCAGTACTTC. The full variable domain, its missing parts supplied by reference TRBV5-5 and TRBJ2-7, is DAGVTQSPTHLIKTRGQQVTLRCSPISGHKSVSWYQQVLGQGPQFIFQYYEKEERGRGNFPDRFSARQFPNYSSELNVNALLLGDSALYLCASSLGAGTTFEQYFGPGTRLTVT.

This clonotype was detected many times. The chain combines TRBV20-1 with TRBJ1-1, with 8 bases identical to TRBD1. Germline values: CDR1 DFQATT, CDR2 SNEGSKA (reference sequence). The length of the CDR3 is 16 residues. V lost 3 bases and J lost 0; bases outside the gene matches: 9. CDR3 DNA sequence: TGCAGTGCTAGGCCGAACAGGGGGGGCATGAACACTGAAGCTTTCTTT. It translates to CSARPNRGGMNTEAFF.

This clonotype has at least ten counts. This chain uses TRBV20-1 with TRBJ2-5, with D maybe TRBD1 (6 bases). V dropped 1 base and J dropped 0 bases, with 18 bases sitting between them. Looked up from germline, CDR1 is DFQATT and CDR2 is SNEGSKA (reference sequence). This CDR3 region has 17 residues. The CDR3 DNA is TGCAGTGCTAGAGGGTCAATTATCACAGGGAACCAAGAGACCCAGTACTTC. Translation gives CSARGSIITGNQETQYF.

This clonotype showed up many times. The chain combines TRBV5-1 with TRBJ2-1; 10 positions match TRBD2. Germline V gene lookup returns CDR1 SGHRS and CDR2 YFSETQ. V lost 0 bases to trimming and J lost 7 bases; unmatched junction nucleotides: 7. The CDR3 totals 16 residues. CDR3 sequence: CASSLGASGGENEQFF. The CDR3 bases are TGCGCCAGCAGCTTGGGGGCGAGCGGGGGGGAAAATGAGCAGTTCTTC.

Remarks on this clonotype: Given a much more abundant clone one base away, this may be a read error. The chain combines TRBV9 with TRBJ1-5; possibly TRBD1 for D (6 bases). The CDR3 is made up of 14 amino acids. Per the germline V gene, CDR1 is SGDLS and CDR2 is YYNGEE. In DNA form, the CDR3 reads TGTGCCAGCATCGTAGGGGGGGACAATCAGCCCCAGCATTTT. It yields the protein CASIVGGDNQPQHF.